Presented here are 9 T cell receptor beta chains from one specimen sequenced in a study of regulatory dendritic cells for organ transplantation. Sequencing used immunoSEQ multiplex PCR; TCRdb keeps in-frame clones, though not all of them. The sample yields 25,000 to 30,000 clones, roughly 80% seen once. Sequencing used naive CD4+ T cells from blood. This sample's subset: CD45RA+ naive T cells. These receptor sequences come from a human donor in good health.

CDR3 coding DNA: TGTGCCAGCTCACCCACGGAGGGCGACACTGAAGCTTTCTTT. Translating it yields CASSPTEGDTEAFF. This chain joins TRBV18 and TRBJ1-1, with D hard to call. Trimming removed 3 bases at V and 3 bases at J, with 11 bases between. Looked up from germline, CDR1 is KGHSH and CDR2 is LQKENI. This CDR3 is built from 14 residues.

This clone turned up a few times. The genes are TRBV12-2 and TRBJ1-6; the table's D call, TRBD1, was not checked against the DNA. TRBV12-2 is assigned pseudogene status. The CDR3 sequence is 13 residues long. CDR3 sequence: CASRRTANSPLHF. DNA of the CDR3: TGTGCAAGTCGCAGGACAGCGAATTCACCCCTCCACTTT.

This rearrangement joins TRBV4-1 to TRBJ2-5; TRBD2 is a possible D gene (6 bases). Trimming stripped 0 bases from V and 7 bases from J, with 18 bases between. The CDR3 has 16 amino acids. Germline V gene lookup returns CDR1 MGHRA and CDR2 YSYEKL. The CDR3 protein is CASSQDGGNVEGTQYF. In nucleotides, the CDR3 is TGCGCCAGCAGCCAAGATGGCGGGAACGTCGAAGGGACCCAGTACTTC.

V and J are TRBV6-1 and TRBJ1-1; a weak D match, TRBD1 (6 bases). V shed 6 bases and J shed 4 bases, with 12 bases lying between them. The CDR3 has 13 amino acids. Per germline, CDR1 MNHNS and CDR2 SASEGT. DNA of the CDR3: TGTGCCAGCAGGAAGGGGGTGGCCACTGAAGCTTTCTTT. Translation: CASRKGVATEAFF.

The chain joins TRBV6-5 to TRBJ1-6; D call uncertain. The CDR3 has 15 amino acids. Trimming took 5 bases from V and 7 from J, leaving 15 bases between them. The germline V gene encodes CDR1 MNHEY and CDR2 SVGAGI. The CDR3 region has the DNA TGTGCCAGCAGTGGGGAGGCCCCACCAAATTCACCCCTCCACTTT. Translation: CASSGEAPPNSPLHF.

Here the CDR3 DNA reads TGTGCCTCCGGGACAACTGAGCAGTTCTTC. It encodes CASGTTEQFF. The V gene is TRBV12-5, the J gene TRBJ2-1; TRBD1 might be the D (6 bases). Germline-derived CDR1 and CDR2 are LGHNT and FRNRAP. CDR3 length equals 10 residues. Variable domain in full (rest from reference TRBV12-5 and TRBJ2-1): DARVTQTPRHKVTEMGQEVTMRCQPILGHNTVFWYRQTMMQGLELLAYFRNRAPLDDSGMPKDRFSAEMPDATLATLKIQPSEPRDSAVYFCASGTTEQFFGPGTRLTVL.

The rearrangement uses TRBV5-1 and TRBJ2-6, with TRBD1 as a possible D gene (6 bases). Germline V lookup: CDR1 SGHRS, CDR2 YFSETQ. Deletions cut 4 bases from V and 1 base from J, with 9 bases between. This CDR3 region has 15 residues. The CDR3 DNA sequence: TGCGCCAGCAGCCAAACAGGGTCTGGGGCCAACGTCCTGACTTTC. It yields the protein CASSQTGSGANVLTF. The variable domain in full, with the rest retrieved from reference TRBV5-1 and TRBJ2-6, is KAGVTQTPRYLIKTRGQQVTLSCSPISGHRSVSWYQQTPGQGLQFLFEYFSETQRNKGNFPGRFSGRQFSNSRSEMNVSTLELGDSALYLCASSQTGSGANVLTFGAGSRLTVL.

CDR3 region: CASRVPGQGGGYTF. As DNA, the CDR3 is TGTGCCAGCAGGGTCCCGGGACAGGGGGGTGGCTACACCTTC. The chain recombines TRBV6-6 with TRBJ1-2; 11 nucleotides match TRBD1. Germline V gives CDR1 MNHNY, CDR2 SVGAGI (reference sequence). The CDR3 loop spans 14 amino acids. V shed 6 bases and J 7 bases; nucleotides not matched to a gene: 7.

This clone was seen more than once but under ten times. The chain uses TRBV4-3 and TRBJ1-2; D unclear. V was trimmed by 1 base and J by 7 bases, leaving 13 bases between them. CDR1 and CDR2 from the germline V gene are LGHNA and YSLEER. The CDR3 loop spans 14 amino acids. Here the CDR3 DNA reads TGCGCCAGCAGCCAAGGACGGAGTGAAGGTGGCTACACCTTC. Residues: CASSQGRSEGGYTF.